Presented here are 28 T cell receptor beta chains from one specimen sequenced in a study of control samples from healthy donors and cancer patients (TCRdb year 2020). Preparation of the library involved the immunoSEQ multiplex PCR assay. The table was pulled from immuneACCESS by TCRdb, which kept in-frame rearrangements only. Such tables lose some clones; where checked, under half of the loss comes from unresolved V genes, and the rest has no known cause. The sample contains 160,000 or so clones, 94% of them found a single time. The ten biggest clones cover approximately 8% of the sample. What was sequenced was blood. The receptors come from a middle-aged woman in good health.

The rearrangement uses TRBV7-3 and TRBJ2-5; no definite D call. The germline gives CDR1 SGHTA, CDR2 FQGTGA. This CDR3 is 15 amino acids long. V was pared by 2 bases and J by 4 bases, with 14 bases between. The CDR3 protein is CASSLFPGFGETQYF. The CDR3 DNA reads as TGTGCCAGCAGCTTATTCCCGGGTTTCGGAGAGACCCAGTACTTC.

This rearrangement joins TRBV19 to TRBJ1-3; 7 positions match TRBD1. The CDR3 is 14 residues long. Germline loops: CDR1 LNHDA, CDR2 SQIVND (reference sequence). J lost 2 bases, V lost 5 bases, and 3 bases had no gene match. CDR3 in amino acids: CASSSRGPGNTIYF. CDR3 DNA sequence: TGTGCCAGTAGTTCTAGGGGGCCTGGAAACACCATATATTTT.

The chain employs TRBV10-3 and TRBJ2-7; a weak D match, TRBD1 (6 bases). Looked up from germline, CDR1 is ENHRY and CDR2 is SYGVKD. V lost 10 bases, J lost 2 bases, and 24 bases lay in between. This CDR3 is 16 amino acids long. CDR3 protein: CATTTNIGTMPYEQYF. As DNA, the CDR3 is TGTGCCACCACGACTAATATCGGGACAATGCCCTACGAGCAGTACTTC.

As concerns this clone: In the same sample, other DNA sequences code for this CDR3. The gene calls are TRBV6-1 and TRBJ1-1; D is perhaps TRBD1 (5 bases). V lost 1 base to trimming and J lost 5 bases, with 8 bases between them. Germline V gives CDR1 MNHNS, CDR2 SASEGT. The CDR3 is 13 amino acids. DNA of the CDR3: TGTGCCAGCAGTGAAGTTCGGGGGACTGAAGCTTTCTTT. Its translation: CASSEVRGTEAFF.

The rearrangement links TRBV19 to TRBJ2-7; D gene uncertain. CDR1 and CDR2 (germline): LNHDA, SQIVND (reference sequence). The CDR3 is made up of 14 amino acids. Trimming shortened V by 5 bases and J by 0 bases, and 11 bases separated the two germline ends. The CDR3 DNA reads TGTGCCAGTAGTCAGCGCTCCAGCTCCTACGAGCAGTACTTC. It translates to CASSQRSSSYEQYF.

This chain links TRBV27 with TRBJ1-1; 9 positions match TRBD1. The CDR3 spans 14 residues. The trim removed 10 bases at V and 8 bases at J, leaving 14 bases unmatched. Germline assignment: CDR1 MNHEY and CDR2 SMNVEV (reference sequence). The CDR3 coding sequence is TGTGCCATTCTGGTTCCGGGACAGGGTTTCGAAGCTTTCTTT. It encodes CAILVPGQGFEAFF.

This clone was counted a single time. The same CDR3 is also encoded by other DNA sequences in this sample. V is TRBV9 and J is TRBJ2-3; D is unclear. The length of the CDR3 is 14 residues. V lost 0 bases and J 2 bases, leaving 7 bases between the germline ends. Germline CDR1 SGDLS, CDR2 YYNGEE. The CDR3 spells CASSVALNTDTQYF. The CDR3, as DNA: TGTGCCAGCAGCGTAGCACTTAACACAGATACGCAGTATTTT. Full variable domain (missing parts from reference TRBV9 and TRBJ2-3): DSGVTQTPKHLITATGQRVTLRCSPRSGDLSVYWYQQSLDQGLQFLIQYYNGEERAKGNILERFSAQQFPDLHSELNLSSLELGDSALYFCASSVALNTDTQYFGPGTRLTVL.

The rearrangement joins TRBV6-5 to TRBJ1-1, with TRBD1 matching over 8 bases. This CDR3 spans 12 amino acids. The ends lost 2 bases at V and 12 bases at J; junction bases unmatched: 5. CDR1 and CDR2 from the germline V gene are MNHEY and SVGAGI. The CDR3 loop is CASSYPGQESFF. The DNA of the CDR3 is TGTGCCAGCAGTTACCCGGGACAGGAGTCTTTCTTT.

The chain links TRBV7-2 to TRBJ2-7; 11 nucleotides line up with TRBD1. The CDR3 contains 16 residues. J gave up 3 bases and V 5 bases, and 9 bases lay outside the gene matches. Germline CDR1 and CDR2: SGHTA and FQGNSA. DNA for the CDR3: TGTGCCAGCAGCACCACCGGGACAGGGGGAATCTACGAGCAGTACTTC. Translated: CASSTTGTGGIYEQYF.

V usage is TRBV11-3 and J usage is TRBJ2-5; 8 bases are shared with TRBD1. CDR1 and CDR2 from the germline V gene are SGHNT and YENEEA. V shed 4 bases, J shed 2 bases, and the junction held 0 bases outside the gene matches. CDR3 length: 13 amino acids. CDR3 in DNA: TGTGCCAGCAGCTGGGACAGGCAAGAGACCCAGTACTTC. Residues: CASSWDRQETQYF.

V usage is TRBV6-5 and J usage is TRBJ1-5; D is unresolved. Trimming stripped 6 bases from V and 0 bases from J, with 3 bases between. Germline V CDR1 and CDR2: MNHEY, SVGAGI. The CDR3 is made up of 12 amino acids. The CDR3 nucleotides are TGTGCCAGCAGAAATAGCAATCAGCCCCAGCATTTT. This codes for CASRNSNQPQHF.

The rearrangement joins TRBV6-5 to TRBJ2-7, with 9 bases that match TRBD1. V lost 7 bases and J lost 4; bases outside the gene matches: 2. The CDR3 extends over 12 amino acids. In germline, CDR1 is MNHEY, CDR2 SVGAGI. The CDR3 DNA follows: TGTGCCAGCATCGGACAGGGGTACGAGCAGTACTTC. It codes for CASIGQGYEQYF.

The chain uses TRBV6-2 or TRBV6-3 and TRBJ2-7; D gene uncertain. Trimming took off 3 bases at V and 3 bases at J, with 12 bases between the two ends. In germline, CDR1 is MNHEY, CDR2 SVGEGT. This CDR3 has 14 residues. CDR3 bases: TGTGCCAGCAGTTATTGGGGTAATTACTACGAGCAGTACTTC. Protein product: CASSYWGNYYEQYF.

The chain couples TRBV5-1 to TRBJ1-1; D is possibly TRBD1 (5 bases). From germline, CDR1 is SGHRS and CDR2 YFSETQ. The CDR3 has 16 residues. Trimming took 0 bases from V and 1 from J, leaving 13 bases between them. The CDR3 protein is CASSLGVGEGNTEAFF. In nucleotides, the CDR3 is TGCGCCAGCAGCTTGGGTGTAGGGGAAGGGAACACTGAAGCTTTCTTT.

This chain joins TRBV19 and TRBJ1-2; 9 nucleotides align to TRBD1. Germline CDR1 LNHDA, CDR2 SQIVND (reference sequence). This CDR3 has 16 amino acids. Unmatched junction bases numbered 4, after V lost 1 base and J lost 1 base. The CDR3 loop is CASSIGGGQGNYGYTF. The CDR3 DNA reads TGTGCCAGTAGTATAGGGGGGGGACAGGGTAACTATGGCTACACCTTC.

The CDR3 protein is CASSQVAASTEAFF. CDR3 nucleotide sequence: TGTGCCAGCAGCCAAGTGGCGGCCAGCACTGAAGCTTTCTTT. This chain connects TRBV3-1 (or the pseudogene TRBV3-2) to TRBJ1-1; D is uncertain. The CDR3 runs to 14 residues. CDR1 LGHDT and CDR2 YNNKEL come from the germline V gene (reference sequence). V was shortened by 1 base and J by 4 bases, with 10 bases between the two germline ends.

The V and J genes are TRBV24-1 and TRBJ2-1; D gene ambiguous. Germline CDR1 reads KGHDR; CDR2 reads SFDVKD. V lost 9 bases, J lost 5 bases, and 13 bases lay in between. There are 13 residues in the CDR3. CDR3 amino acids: CATAGQANNEQFF. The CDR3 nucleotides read TGTGCCACCGCCGGCCAGGCGAACAATGAGCAGTTCTTC.

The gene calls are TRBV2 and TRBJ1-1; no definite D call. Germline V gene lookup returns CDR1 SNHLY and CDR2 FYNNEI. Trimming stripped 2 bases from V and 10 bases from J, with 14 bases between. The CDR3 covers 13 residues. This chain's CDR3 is CASSESTASGAFF. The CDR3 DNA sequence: TGTGCCAGCAGTGAATCCACGGCGAGCGGAGCTTTCTTT.

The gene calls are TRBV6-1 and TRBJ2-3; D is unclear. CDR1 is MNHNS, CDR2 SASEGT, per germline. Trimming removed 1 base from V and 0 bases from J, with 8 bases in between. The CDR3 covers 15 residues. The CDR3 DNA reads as TGTGCCAGCAGTGAAGAGGCAGTTAGCACAGATACGCAGTATTTT. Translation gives CASSEEAVSTDTQYF.

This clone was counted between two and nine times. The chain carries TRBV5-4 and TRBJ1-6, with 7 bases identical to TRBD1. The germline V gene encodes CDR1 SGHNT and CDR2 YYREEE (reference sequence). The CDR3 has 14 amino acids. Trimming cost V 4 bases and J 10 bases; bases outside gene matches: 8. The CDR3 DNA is TGTGCCAGCAGCCTTGACAGGGAAAGGTCACCCCTCCACTTT. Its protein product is CASSLDRERSPLHF.

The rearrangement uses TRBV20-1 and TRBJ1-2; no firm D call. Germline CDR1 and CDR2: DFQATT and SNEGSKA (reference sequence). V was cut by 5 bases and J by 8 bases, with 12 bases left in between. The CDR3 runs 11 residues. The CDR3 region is CSAASYLGYTF. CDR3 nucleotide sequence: TGCAGTGCTGCTTCTTACTTAGGCTACACCTTC.

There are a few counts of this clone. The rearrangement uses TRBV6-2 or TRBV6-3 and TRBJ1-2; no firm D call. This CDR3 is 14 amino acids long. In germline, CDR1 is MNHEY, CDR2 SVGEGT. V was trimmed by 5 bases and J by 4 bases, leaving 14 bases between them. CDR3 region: CASSTQDPPYGYTF. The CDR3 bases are TGTGCCAGCAGTACACAAGACCCACCCTATGGCTACACCTTC.

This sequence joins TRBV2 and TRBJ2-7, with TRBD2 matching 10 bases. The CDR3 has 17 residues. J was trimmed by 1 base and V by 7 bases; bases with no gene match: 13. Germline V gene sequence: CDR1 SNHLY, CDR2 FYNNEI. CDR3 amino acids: CASIPRASGSPSYEQYF. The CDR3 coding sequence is TGTGCCAGCATCCCCAGGGCTAGCGGGAGCCCTTCCTACGAGCAGTACTTC.

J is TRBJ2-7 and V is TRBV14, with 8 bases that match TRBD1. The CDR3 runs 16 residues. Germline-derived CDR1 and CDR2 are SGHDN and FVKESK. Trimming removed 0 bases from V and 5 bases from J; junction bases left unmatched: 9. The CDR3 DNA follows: TGTGCCAGCAGCCAAGAGGGTTGGACAGGGTGGCACGAGCAGTACTTC. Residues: CASSQEGWTGWHEQYF.

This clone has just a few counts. The CDR3 DNA sequence: TGTGCCAGCAGTGAAGGGAGACAGGGATCCCTTGGCTACACCTTC. This translates into CASSEGRQGSLGYTF. The genes are TRBV6-1 and TRBJ1-2, with 7 bases lining up with TRBD1. The CDR3 has 15 amino acids. The V gene end was trimmed by 1 base and the J gene end by 7 bases; junction bases not matched to a gene: 9. CDR1 is MNHNS, CDR2 SASEGT, per germline.

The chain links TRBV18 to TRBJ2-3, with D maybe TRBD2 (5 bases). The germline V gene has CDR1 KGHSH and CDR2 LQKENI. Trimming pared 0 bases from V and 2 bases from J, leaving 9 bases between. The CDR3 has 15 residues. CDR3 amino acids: CASSPPTTPTDTQYF. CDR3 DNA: TGTGCCAGCTCACCACCGACTACACCCACAGATACGCAGTATTTT.

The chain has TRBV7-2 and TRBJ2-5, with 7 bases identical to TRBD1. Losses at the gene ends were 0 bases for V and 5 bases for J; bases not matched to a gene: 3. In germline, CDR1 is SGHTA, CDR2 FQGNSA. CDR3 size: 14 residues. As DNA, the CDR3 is TGTGCCAGCAGCTTAGCAGGGGGCGATGAGACCCAGTACTTC. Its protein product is CASSLAGGDETQYF.

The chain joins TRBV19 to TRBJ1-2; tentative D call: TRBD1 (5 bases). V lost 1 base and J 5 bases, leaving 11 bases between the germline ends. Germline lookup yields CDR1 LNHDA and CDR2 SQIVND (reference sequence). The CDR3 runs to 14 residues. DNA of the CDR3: TGTGCCAGTAGTATAGGTTTTCGGGGGTATGGCTACACCTTC. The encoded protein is CASSIGFRGYGYTF.